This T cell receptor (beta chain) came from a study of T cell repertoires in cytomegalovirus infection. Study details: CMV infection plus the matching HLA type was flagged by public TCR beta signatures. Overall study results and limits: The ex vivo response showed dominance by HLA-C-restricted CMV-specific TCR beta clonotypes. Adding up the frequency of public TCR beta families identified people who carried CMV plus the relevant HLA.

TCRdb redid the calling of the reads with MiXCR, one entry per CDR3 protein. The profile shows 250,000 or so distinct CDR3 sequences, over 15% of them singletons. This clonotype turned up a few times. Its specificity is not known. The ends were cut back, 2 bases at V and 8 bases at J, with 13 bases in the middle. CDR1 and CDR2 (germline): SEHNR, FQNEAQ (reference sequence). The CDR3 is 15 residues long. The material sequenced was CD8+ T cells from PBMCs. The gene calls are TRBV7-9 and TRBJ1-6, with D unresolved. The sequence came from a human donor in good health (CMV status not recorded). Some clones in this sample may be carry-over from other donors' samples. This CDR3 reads CASSLNDWLDSPLHF. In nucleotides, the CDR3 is TGTGCCAGCAGCTTAAACGACTGGTTGGATTCACCCCTCCACTTT.